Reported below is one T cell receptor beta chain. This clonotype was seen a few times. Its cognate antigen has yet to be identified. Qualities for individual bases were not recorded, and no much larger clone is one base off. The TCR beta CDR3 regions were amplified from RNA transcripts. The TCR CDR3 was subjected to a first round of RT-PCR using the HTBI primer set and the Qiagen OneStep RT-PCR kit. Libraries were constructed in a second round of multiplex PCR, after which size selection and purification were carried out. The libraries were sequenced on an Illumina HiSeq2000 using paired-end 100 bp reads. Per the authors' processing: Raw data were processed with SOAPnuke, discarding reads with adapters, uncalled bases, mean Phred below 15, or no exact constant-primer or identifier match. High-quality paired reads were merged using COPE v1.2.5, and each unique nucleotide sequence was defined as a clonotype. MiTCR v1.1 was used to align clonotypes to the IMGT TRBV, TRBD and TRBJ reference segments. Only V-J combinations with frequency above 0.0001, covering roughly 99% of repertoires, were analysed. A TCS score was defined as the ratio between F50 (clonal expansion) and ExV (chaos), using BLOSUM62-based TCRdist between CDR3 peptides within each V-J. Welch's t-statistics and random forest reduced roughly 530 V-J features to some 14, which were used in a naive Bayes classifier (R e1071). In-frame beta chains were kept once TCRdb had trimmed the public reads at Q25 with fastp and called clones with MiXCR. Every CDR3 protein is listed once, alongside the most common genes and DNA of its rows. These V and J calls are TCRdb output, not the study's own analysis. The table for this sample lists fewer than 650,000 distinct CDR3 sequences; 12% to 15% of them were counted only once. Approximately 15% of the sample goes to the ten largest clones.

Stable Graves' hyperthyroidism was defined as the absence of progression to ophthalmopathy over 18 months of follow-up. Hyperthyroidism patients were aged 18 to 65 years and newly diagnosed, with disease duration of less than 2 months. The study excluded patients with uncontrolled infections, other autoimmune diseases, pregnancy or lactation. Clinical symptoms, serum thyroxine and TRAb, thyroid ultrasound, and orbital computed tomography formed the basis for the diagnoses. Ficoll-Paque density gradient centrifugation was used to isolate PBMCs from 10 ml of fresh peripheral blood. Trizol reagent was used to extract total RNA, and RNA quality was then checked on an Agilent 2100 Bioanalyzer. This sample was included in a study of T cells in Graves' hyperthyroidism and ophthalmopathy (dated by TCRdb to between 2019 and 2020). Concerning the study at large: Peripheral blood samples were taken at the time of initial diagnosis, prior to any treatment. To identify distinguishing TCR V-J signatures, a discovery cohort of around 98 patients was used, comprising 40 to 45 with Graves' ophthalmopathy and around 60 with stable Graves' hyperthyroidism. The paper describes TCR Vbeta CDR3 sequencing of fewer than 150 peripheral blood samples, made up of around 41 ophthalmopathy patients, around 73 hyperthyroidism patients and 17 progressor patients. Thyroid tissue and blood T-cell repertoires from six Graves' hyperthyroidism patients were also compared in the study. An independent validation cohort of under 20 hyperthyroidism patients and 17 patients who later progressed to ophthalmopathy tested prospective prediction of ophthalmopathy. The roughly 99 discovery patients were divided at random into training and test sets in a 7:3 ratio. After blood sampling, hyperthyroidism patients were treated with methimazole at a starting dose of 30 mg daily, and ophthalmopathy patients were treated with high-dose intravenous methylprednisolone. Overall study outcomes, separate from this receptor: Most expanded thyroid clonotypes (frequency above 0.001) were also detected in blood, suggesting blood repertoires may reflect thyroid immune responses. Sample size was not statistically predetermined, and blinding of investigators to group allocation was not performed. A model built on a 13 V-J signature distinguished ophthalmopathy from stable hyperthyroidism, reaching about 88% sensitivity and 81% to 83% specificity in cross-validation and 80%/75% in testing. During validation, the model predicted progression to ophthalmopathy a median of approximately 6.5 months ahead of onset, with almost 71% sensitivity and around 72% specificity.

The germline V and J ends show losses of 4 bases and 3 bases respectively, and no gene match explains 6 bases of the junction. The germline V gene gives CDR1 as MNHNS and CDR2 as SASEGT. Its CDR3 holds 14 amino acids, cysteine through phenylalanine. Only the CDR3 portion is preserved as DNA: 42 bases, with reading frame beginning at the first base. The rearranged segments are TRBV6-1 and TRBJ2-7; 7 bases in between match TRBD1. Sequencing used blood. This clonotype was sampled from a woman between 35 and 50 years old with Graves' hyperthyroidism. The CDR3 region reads CASSGLDRVYEQYF. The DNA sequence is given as TGTGCCAGCAGTGGGCTTGACAGGGTCTACGAGCAGTACTTC.